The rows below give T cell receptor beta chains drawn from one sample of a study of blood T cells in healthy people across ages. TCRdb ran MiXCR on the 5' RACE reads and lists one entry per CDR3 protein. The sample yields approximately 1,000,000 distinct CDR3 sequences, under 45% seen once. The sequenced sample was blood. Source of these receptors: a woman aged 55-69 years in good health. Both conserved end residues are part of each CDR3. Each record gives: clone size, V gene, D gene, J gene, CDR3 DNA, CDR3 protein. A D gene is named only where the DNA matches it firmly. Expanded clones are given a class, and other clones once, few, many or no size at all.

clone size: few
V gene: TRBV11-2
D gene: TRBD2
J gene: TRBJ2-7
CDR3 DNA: TGTGCCAGCAGCTCACAGACTAGCTCCGAGCAGTACTTC
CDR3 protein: CASSSQTSSEQYF

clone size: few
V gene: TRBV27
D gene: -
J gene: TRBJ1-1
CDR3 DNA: TGTGCCAGCAGTTTAGGCCCGGGTCTGAACACTGAAGCTTTCTTT
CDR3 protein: CASSLGPGLNTEAFF

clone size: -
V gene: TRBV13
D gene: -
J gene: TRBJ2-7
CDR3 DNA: TGTGCCAGCAGCTTCGGGACACAGACCCGCGAGCAGTACTTC
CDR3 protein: CASSFGTQTREQYF

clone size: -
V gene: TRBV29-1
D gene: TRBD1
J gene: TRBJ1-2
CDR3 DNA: TGCAGCGTTAAAGAGGGACAGGGGAATGGCTACACCTTC
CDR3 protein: CSVKEGQGNGYTF

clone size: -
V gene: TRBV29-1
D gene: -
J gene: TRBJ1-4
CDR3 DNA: TGCAGCGCCTCCGCAACTAATGAAAAACTGTTTTTT
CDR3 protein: CSASATNEKLFF

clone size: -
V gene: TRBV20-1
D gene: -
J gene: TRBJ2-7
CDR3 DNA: TGCAGTGCTAGAGAGACTGGTACCTACGAGCAGTACTTC
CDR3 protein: CSARETGTYEQYF

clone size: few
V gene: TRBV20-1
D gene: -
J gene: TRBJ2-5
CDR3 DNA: TGCAGTGCTAGAGATATATCGAGTGTTGAGACCCAGTACTTC
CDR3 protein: CSARDISSVETQYF

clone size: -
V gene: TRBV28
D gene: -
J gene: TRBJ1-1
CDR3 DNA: TGTGCCAGCAGTTTATACACCACTGAAGCTTTCTTT
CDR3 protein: CASSLYTTEAFF

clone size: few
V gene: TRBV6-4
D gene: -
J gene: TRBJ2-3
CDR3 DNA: TGTGCCAGCAGCCCAGGGAGAGATAGCACAGATACGCAGTATTTT
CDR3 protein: CASSPGRDSTDTQYF

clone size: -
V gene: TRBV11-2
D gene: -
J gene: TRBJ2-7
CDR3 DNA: TGTGCCAGCAGCCGGCTGTGGCAGGGCGAGCAGTACTTC
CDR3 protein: CASSRLWQGEQYF

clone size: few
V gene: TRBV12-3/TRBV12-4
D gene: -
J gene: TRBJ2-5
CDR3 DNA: TGTGCCGTCGGGGGAAACCGAGAGACCCAGTACTTC
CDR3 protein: CAVGGNRETQYF

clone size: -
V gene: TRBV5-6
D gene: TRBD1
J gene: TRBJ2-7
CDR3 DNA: TGTGCCAGCAGCCCGGACAGGGCCCACGAGCAGTACTTC
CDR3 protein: CASSPDRAHEQYF

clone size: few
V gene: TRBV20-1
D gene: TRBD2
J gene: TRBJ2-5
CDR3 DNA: TGCAGTGCTAGCTACGTTCAAGCGGGAACGGGCCAAGAGACCCAGTACTTC
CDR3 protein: CSASYVQAGTGQETQYF

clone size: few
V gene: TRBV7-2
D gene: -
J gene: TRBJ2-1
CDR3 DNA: TGTGCCAGCAGCTTTGCCGGGAGAGGTAATGAGCAGTTCTTC
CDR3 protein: CASSFAGRGNEQFF

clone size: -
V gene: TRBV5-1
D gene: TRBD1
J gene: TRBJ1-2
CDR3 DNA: TGCGCCAGCAGCGTACAGGGGTGTGGCTACACCTTC
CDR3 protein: CASSVQGCGYTF

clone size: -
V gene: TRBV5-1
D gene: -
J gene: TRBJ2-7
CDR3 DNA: TGCGCCAGCAGCTTGGACAGTGTCTCCTCCTACGAGCAGTACTTC
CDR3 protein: CASSLDSVSSYEQYF

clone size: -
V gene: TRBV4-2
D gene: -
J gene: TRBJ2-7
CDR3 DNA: TGTGCCAGCAGCCACCAGGGGGTGGGAGGGGTAACCACCTACGAGCAGTACTTC
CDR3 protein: CASSHQGVGGVTTYEQYF

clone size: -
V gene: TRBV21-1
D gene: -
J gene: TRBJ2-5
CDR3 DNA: TGTGCCAGCAGCAAAGCGGACGATGGCCGTGGGGGCGAGACCCGGTACTTC
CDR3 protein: CASSKADDGRGGETRYF

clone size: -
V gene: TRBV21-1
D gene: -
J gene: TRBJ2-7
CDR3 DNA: TGTGCCAGCAGCAATATGGGCTACGAGCAGTACTTC
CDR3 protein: CASSNMGYEQYF

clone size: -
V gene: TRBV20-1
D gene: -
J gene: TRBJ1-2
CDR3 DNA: TGCAGTGCTAGCGATTTTGCAGGGGCCGAACGTCGGGGTGGCTACACCTTC
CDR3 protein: CSASDFAGAERRGGYTF

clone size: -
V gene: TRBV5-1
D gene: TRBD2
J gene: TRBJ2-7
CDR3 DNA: TGCGCCAGCAGCCCCGCCGGGACTAGCTTTGACGAGCAGTACTTC
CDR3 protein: CASSPAGTSFDEQYF

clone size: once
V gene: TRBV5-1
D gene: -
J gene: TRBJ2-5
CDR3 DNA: TGCGCCAGCAGCTTGATGGCAGCCCCGGGAGAGACCCAGTACTTC
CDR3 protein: CASSLMAAPGETQYF

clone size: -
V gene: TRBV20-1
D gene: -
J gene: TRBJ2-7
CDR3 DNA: TGCAGTGCTAGAGAGACCACGACAGGCGGCAGAGAGCAGTACTTC
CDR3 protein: CSARETTTGGREQYF

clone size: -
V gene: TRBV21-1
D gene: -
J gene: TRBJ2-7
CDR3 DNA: TGTGCCAGCAGCAACCGGGAGACTTCCGGCTACGAGCAGTACTTC
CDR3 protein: CASSNRETSGYEQYF

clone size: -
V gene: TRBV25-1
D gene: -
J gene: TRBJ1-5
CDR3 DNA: TGTGCCAGCAGCGCAGCGGGGGGCTCGGGCAATCAGCCCCAGCATTTT
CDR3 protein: CASSAAGGSGNQPQHF

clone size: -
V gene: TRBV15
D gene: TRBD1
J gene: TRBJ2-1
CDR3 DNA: TGTGCCACCAGTGGGACAGGGTGGTCTGGGGATGAGCAGTTCTTC
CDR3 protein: CATSGTGWSGDEQFF

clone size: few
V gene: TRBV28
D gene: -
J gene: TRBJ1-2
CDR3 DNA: TGTGCCAGCAGTTCCGGGACGTTCCCCTATGGCTACACCTTC
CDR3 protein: CASSSGTFPYGYTF

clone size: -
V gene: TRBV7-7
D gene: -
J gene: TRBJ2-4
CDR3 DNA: TGTGCCTTCCTGGGCAGGGAGATCGCCAAAAACATTCAGTACTTC
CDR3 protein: CAFLGREIAKNIQYF

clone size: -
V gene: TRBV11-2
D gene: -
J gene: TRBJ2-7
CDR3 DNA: TGTGCCAGCAAGGAGCTCGGGGCCGAGCAGTACTTC
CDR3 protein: CASKELGAEQYF

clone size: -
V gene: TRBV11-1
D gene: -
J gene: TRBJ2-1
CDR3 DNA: TGTGCCAGCAGCTCCTCCCACAATGAGCAGTTCTTC
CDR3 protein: CASSSSHNEQFF

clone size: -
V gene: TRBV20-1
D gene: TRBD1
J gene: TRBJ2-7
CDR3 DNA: TGCAGTGCTACCGTGGCTGGGGACAGACCCTACGAGCAGTACTTC
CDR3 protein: CSATVAGDRPYEQYF

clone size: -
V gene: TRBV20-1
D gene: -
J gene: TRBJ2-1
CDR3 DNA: TGCAGTGCTAGCGGGAGCAGGGAGCAGTTCTTC
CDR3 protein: CSASGSREQFF

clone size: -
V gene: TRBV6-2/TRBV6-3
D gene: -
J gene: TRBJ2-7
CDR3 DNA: TGTGCCACCAAATCTCCCTTGTACGAGCAGTACTTC
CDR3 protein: CATKSPLYEQYF

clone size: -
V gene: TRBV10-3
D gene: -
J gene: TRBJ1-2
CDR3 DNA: TGTGCCATCAGTGAGTCAGGATCGCCGGGCTACACCTTC
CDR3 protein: CAISESGSPGYTF

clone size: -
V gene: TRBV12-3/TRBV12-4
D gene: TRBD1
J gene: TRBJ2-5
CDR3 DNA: TGTGCCAGCAGGGGGACAGGAAGCAACCAAGAGACCCAGTACTTC
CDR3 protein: CASRGTGSNQETQYF

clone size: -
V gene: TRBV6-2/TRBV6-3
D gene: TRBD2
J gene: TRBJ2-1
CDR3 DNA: TGTGCCAGCAGTCAGGGACTAGCGGGAGACTATGAGCAGTTCTTC
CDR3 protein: CASSQGLAGDYEQFF

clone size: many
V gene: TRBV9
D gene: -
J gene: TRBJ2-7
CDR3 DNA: TGTGCCAGCAGCGTAGGGGCGGGGTCCTACAATGAGCAGTACTTC
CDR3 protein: CASSVGAGSYNEQYF

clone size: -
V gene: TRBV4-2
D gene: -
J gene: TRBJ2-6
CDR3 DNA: TGTGCCAGCAGCCAAGAGGGGGGATCCGCTTCTGGGGCCAACGTCCTGACTTTC
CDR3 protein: CASSQEGGSASGANVLTF

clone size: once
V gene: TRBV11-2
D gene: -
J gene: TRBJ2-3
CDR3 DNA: TGTGCCAGCAGCTTTGGAACAACTAGCACAGATACGCAGTATTTT
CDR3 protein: CASSFGTTSTDTQYF

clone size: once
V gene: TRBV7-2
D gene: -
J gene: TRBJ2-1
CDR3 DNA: TGTGCCAGCAGCTCCCTAATTAAAACTCACAATGAGCAGTTCTTC
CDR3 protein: CASSSLIKTHNEQFF

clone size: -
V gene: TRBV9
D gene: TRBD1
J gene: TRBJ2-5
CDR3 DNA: TGTGCCAGCAGCGCGAGCCGGACAGGGGATTTTGAGACCCAGTACTTC
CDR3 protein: CASSASRTGDFETQYF

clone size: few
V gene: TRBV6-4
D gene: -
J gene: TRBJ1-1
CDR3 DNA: TGTGCCAGCAGTGACGCTAACAGGGAAGGTGAAGCTTTCTTT
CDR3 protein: CASSDANREGEAFF

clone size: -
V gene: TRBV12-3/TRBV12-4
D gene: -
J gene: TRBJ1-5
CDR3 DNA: TGTGCCAGCAGTGATATACAGGGAAGCAATCAGCCCCAGCATTTT
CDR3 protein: CASSDIQGSNQPQHF

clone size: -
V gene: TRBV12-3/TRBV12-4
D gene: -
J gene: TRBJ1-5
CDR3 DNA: TGTGCCAGCAGTCCCCCCCGGGAGAGCAATCAGCCCCAGCATTTT
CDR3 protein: CASSPPRESNQPQHF

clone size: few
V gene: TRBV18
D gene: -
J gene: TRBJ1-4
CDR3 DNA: TGTGCCAGCTCACCCGAGACTTGGTCCGAAAAACTGTTTTTT
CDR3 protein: CASSPETWSEKLFF

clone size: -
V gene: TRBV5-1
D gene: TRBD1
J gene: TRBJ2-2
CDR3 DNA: TGCGCCAGCAGCTCCACAGGGGGCGCAGATACCGGGGAGCTGTTTTTT
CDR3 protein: CASSSTGGADTGELFF

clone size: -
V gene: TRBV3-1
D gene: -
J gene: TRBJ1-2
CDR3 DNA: TGTGCCAGCAGCCAAGTCTCGGACCGCTATGGCTACACCTTC
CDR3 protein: CASSQVSDRYGYTF

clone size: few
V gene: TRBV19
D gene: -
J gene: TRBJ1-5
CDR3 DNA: TGTGCCAGTAGTAGGGGGACCCAAAGCAATCAGCCCCAGCATTTT
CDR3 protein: CASSRGTQSNQPQHF

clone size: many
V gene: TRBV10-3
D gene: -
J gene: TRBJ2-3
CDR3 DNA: TGTGCCATCGGCCTCTCAGATACGCAGTATTTT
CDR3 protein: CAIGLSDTQYF

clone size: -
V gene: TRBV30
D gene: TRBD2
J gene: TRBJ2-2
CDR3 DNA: TGTGCCTGGAGCTGGGGAGGGAGTGGCACCGGGGAGCTGTTTTTT
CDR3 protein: CAWSWGGSGTGELFF

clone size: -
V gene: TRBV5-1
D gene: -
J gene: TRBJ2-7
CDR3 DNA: TGCGCCAGCAGCTTGGATAACGGCTACGAGCAGTACTTC
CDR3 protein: CASSLDNGYEQYF

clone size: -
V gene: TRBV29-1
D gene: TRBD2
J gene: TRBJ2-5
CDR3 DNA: TGCAGCGCCACGGGGAGGGAGGGACAAGAGACCCAGTACTTC
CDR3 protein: CSATGREGQETQYF

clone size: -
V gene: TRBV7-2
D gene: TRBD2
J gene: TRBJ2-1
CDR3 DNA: TGTGCCAGCAGTCGGACTAGCGGGAGACACAATGAGCAGTTCTTC
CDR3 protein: CASSRTSGRHNEQFF

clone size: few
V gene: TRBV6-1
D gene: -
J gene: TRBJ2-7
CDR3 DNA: TGTGCCAGCAGTGAACGGACTGGAACCTACGAGCAGTACTTC
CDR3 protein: CASSERTGTYEQYF

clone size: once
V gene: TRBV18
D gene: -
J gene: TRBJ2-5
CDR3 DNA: TGTGCCAGCTCACCATTGGGTAGAGAGCAAGAGACCCAGTACTTC
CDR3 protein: CASSPLGREQETQYF

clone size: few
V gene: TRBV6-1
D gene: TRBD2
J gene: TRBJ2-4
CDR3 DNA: TGTGCCAGCAGCCATCCGCGGGATGGCGGGAGTTCCAAAAACATTCAGTACTTC
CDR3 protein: CASSHPRDGGSSKNIQYF

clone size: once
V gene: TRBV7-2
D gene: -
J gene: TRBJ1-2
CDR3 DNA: TGTGCCAGCAGCTTCGCCGGGGTCGTGGTCGGCTACACCTTC
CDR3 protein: CASSFAGVVVGYTF